Listed below are T cell receptor beta chains from one sample, sequenced in a study of OX40 agonist ivuxolimab in advanced cancers. Sequencing was performed with immunoSEQ multiplex PCR; in TCRdb, only in-frame clones are kept and a portion is missing. The sample yields just over 14,000 clones, more than 80% seen once. Sequences were derived from CD4+ or CD8+ T cells sorted from blood, sampled in a trial of the OX40 agonist ivuxolimab. The receptors come from an adult with an advanced solid tumor such as melanoma, head and neck, liver or kidney cancer. Both conserved end residues are part of each CDR3. D genes are given only for firm matches.

CDR3 length	V gene	J gene	D gene	CDR3 protein
12	TRBV11-1	TRBJ2-5	.	CASSYEIETQYF
16	TRBV28	TRBJ2-7	TRBD1	CASSLFRGQGINEQYF
13	TRBV7-9	TRBJ1-2	.	CASSLGGSYGYTF
15	TRBV29-1	TRBJ2-1	TRBD2	CSVEELIAGSNEQFF
15	TRBV7-8	TRBJ1-2	TRBD1	CASTSMEGADYGYTF
15	TRBV13	TRBJ2-1	TRBD1	CASSHDRGWDNEQFF
13	TRBV6-6	TRBJ2-5	.	CASSYPYQETQYF
15	TRBV28	TRBJ1-1	TRBD1	CASTYFGQGGTEAFF
16	TRBV27	TRBJ2-1	TRBD2	CASSLAGTSVSHEQFF
15	TRBV5-4	TRBJ2-7	.	CASSFDPGSSYEQYF
13	TRBV7-9	TRBJ2-5	.	CASGREWLETQYF
13	TRBV9	TRBJ2-1	.	CASSLGPSNEQFF
14	TRBV5-1	TRBJ1-1	.	CASSWGLGDTEAFF
14	TRBV27	TRBJ1-2	.	CASSFRGGSDGYTF
13	TRBV7-6	TRBJ2-3	.	CASSWIAADTQYF
15	TRBV9	TRBJ2-3	.	CASSFRGQDLDTQYF
14	TRBV7-3	TRBJ2-7	.	CASSLTGGVEEQYF
16	TRBV27	TRBJ1-2	.	CASSLSGTAPNYGYTF
16	TRBV4-1	TRBJ2-1	.	CASSQTPGLVNNEQFF
14	TRBV6-5	TRBJ2-1	TRBD2	CASSQGLASDGQFF
15	TRBV19	TRBJ1-1	.	CASSIDDRMDPEAFF
15	TRBV27	TRBJ2-3	TRBD1	CASSFDRGLGDTQYF